One T cell receptor (beta chain) is described in this entry. The source of the sample is a study of blood T cell repertoires in COVID-19. Looking at the study overall: The origin of the acute and convalescent COVID-19 samples was the United States, Italy and Spain.

Trimming took off 3 bases at V and 1 base at J, with 10 bases between the two ends. The CDR3 spans 14 residues. Per the germline V gene, CDR1 is SGDLS and CDR2 is YYNGEE. Clones were read by immunoSEQ multiplex PCR, and TCRdb kept only the in-frame ones, dropping some. The sample comprises about 140,000 clones, around 90% of which are singletons, and about 10% rests with the top ten. Sequencing was performed on peripheral blood. The receptor was isolated from a woman older than 75 with acute or convalescent COVID-19. This chain joins TRBV9 and TRBJ1-1; maybe TRBD1 (5 bases). The DNA for the CDR3 is TGTGCCAGCAGCGCATGGGGCTCGAACACTGAAGCTTTCTTT. This codes for CASSAWGSNTEAFF.